Shown below are 23 T cell receptor beta chains from a single sample sequenced in a study of T cell clonality in common variable immunodeficiency. Notes on the study in general: In common variable immunodeficiency, TCR beta chains reportedly carried fewer deletions and N-nucleotide insertions.

TCRdb keeps only in-frame clones here, not all; method: immunoSEQ multiplex PCR. The sample holds 30,000 to 40,000 clones, and no clone turns up only once. The antigens these receptors bind are not known. The specimen was peripheral blood mononuclear cells. Receptors originate from a human donor with common variable immunodeficiency.

This clone has just a few counts. The observed sequence ends 3 residues before the CDR3 terminus, with the missing tail filled in from the germline J gene. The chain has TRBV2 and TRBJ2-5, with 8 positions matching TRBD1. The CDR3 loop spans 12 amino acids. J gave up 5 bases and V 6 bases, and 2 bases lay outside the gene matches. Germline V gene sequence: CDR1 SNHLY, CDR2 FYNNEI. CDR3 in amino acids: CASSRGQETQYF. The CDR3 bases that were read are TGTGCCAGCAGCAGGGGGCAGGAGACC.

At least ten counts were recorded for this clone. Sequencing ends 3 residues short of the CDR3 end; the germline J gene provides the rest. The chain links TRBV11-2 to TRBJ2-3; D might be TRBD2 (6 bases). V was shortened by 5 bases and J by 0 bases, with 12 bases between the two germline ends. This CDR3 has 15 amino acids. Germline lookup yields CDR1 SGHAT and CDR2 FQNNGV. CDR3 loop: CASSAGTSSTDTQYF. CDR3 DNA, as far as it was read: TGTGCCAGCAGCGCCGGGACTTCTAGCACAGATACG. Together with reference TRBV11-2 and TRBJ2-3, the CDR3 gives the full variable domain: EAGVAQSPRYKIIEKRQSVAFWCNPISGHATLYWYQQILGQGPKLLIQFQNNGVVDDSQLPKDRFSAERLKGVDSTLKIQPAKLEDSAVYLCASSAGTSSTDTQYFGPGTRLTVL.

Concerning this clone: The read comes to an end 3 residues before the CDR3 does, leaving the germline J gene to fill in the end. The chain carries TRBV30 and TRBJ2-7; D is undetermined. CDR3 length: 11 amino acids. Germline V CDR1 and CDR2: GTSNPN, SVGIG (reference sequence). The V and J ends lost 3 bases and 6 bases respectively, with 9 bases between them. CDR3 bases read: TGTGCCTGGAGGATTACGGGCGAG. Its protein is CAWRITGE. The whole CDR3 protein is CAWRITGEQYF.

About this clone itself: The read is 3 residues too short to cover the CDR3 end, so that end is filled in from the germline J gene. The V call is TRBV18, the J call TRBJ1-1; 12 nucleotides match TRBD1. This CDR3 comprises 16 residues. CDR1 is KGHSH and CDR2 is LQKENI in the germline V gene. Losses at the gene ends were 3 bases for V and 2 bases for J; bases not matched to a gene: 4. The CDR3 region is CASSPGQGAINTEAFF. The CDR3 DNA, read in part, is TGTGCCAGCTCACCGGGACAGGGGGCGATCAACACTGAA.

This clone was seen a few times. The CDR3 extends 3 residues past the end of the read, so its final part is completed from the germline J gene. This chain links TRBV2 with TRBJ2-5; perhaps TRBD1 as D (5 bases). The CDR3 spans 14 residues. Trimming removed 6 bases from V and 1 base from J, with 12 bases in between. Germline lookup yields CDR1 SNHLY and CDR2 FYNNEI. The CDR3 DNA, read in part, is TGTGCCAGCAGCTGGGGCGGACCCCAAGAGACC. As protein: CASSWGGPQET. Given in full, the CDR3 is CASSWGGPQETQYF.

The table lists this clone with a few counts. Read coverage stops 3 residues before the CDR3 terminus; the germline J gene supplies the remainder. The V call is TRBV19, the J call TRBJ2-2; unclear D gene. This CDR3 region has 12 residues. Per the germline V gene, CDR1 is LNHDA and CDR2 is SQIVND (reference sequence). V gave up 5 bases and J gave up 5 bases, with 6 bases separating them. CDR3: CASSFLTGELFF. Partial CDR3 DNA: TGTGCCAGTAGTTTCCTTACCGGGGAG.

At least ten counts were recorded for this clone. The DNA ends 3 residues before the CDR3 does, and the rest of the CDR3 is filled in from the germline J gene. The chain is built from TRBV19 and TRBJ1-4, with D possibly TRBD1 on 5 matching bases. Germline lookup yields CDR1 LNHDA and CDR2 SQIVND (reference sequence). V gave up 3 bases and J gave up 0 bases, with 14 bases separating them. CDR3 length: 17 amino acids. The CDR3 spells CASSILQEDATNEKLFF. CDR3 DNA (partial): TGTGCCAGTAGTATCCTACAGGAAGATGCAACTAATGAAAAA.

This clone was seen a few times. The missing CDR3 end, 3 residues past where the read stops, is filled in from the germline J gene. The chain couples TRBV19 to TRBJ1-4, with D possibly matching TRBD1 (6 bases). V shed 8 bases and J shed 2 bases, with 15 bases lying between them. The length of the CDR3 is 15 residues. Germline-derived CDR1 and CDR2 are LNHDA and SQIVND (reference sequence). CDR3 amino acids: CASGRGAGTNEKLFF. CDR3 DNA, as far as it was read: TGTGCCAGTGGTCGGGGGGCGGGCACTAATGAAAAA.

This chain's CDR3 is CASSAGGKEKLFF. CDR3 bases read: TGTGCCAGCTCAGCGGGAGGGAAGGAAAAA. This rearrangement joins TRBV18 to TRBJ1-4; no definite D call. The DNA ends 3 residues before the CDR3 does, and the rest of the CDR3 is filled in from the germline J gene. CDR3 size: 13 residues. V gave up 5 bases and J gave up 8 bases, with 12 bases separating them. CDR1 is KGHSH, CDR2 LQKENI, per germline.

This clone has more than one count but fewer than ten. The missing CDR3 end, 3 residues past where the read stops, is filled in from the germline J gene. The rearrangement joins TRBV7-3 to TRBJ2-1; TRBD2 matches 9 bases. The trim removed 4 bases at V and 0 bases at J, leaving 10 bases unmatched. Looked up from germline, CDR1 is SGHTA and CDR2 is FQGTGA. The CDR3 runs to 18 residues. The CDR3 DNA, read in part, is TGTGCCAGCAGCTGGGCTAGCGGGGAACCCAGCTCCTACAATGAG. It yields the protein CASSWASGEPSSYNE. The whole CDR3 protein reads CASSWASGEPSSYNEQFF.

As regards this clone: The CDR3 end lies 3 residues beyond the end of the read and is filled in from the germline J gene. The V call is TRBV11-2, the J call TRBJ2-1; 10 bases agree with TRBD2. CDR3 size: 14 residues. V lost 5 bases to trimming and J lost 4 bases; unmatched junction nucleotides: 2. The germline V gene has CDR1 SGHAT and CDR2 FQNNGV. CDR3 DNA (partial): TGTGCCAGCAGCCTTAGCGGGGGGTACAATGAG. Translating it yields CASSLSGGYNE. The complete CDR3 reads CASSLSGGYNEQFF. Variable domain in full (rest from reference TRBV11-2 and TRBJ2-1): EAGVAQSPRYKIIEKRQSVAFWCNPISGHATLYWYQQILGQGPKLLIQFQNNGVVDDSQLPKDRFSAERLKGVDSTLKIQPAKLEDSAVYLCASSLSGGYNEQFFGPGTRLTVL.

As regards this clone: The read falls 3 residues short of the CDR3 end, and the missing part is taken from the germline J gene. The rearrangement uses TRBV19 and TRBJ2-7; the match to TRBD1 covers 9 bases. Germline V gene sequence: CDR1 LNHDA, CDR2 SQIVND (reference sequence). V dropped 4 bases and J dropped 3; count of bases not matched to a gene: 1. This CDR3 is 13 amino acids long. The part of the CDR3 DNA that was read is TGTGCCAGTAGTAAGGGACAGGGCTACGAG. As protein: CASSKGQGYE. The complete CDR3 reads CASSKGQGYEQYF. The complete variable domain, with remaining parts taken from reference TRBV19 and TRBJ2-7, reads DGGITQSPKYLFRKEGQNVTLSCEQNLNHDAMYWYRQDPGQGLRLIYYSQIVNDFQKGDIAEGYSVSREKKESFPLTVTSAQKNPTAFYLCASSKGQGYEQYFGPGTRLTVT.

At least ten counts were recorded for this clone. The identical CDR3 is also encoded by other nucleotide sequences in the sample. CDR3 sequence reads: CASSLTSGGVDTQYF. Incomplete CDR3 DNA: TGCGCCAGCAGCTTGACTAGCGGGGGTGTAGATACG. The J gene is TRBJ2-3, the V gene TRBV5-1; 11 bases line up with TRBD2. Read data end 3 residues before the CDR3 end; the end is taken from the germline J gene. CDR1 is SGHRS, CDR2 YFSETQ, per germline. The CDR3 runs 15 residues. The ends lost 1 base at V and 5 bases at J; junction bases unmatched: 3. Full variable domain (rest looked up from reference TRBV5-1 and TRBJ2-3): KAGVTQTPRYLIKTRGQQVTLSCSPISGHRSVSWYQQTPGQGLQFLFEYFSETQRNKGNFPGRFSGRQFSNSRSEMNVSTLELGDSALYLCASSLTSGGVDTQYFGPGTRLTVL.

In this sample, this clone turned up a few times. The observed sequence ends 3 residues before the CDR3 terminus, with the missing tail filled in from the germline J gene. The genes are TRBV19 and TRBJ2-2, with D possibly TRBD2 on 6 matching bases. The CDR3 totals 18 residues. V was cut by 5 bases and J by 5 bases, with 24 bases left in between. Germline CDR1 and CDR2: LNHDA and SQIVND (reference sequence). The CDR3 region is CASSVLRGDTGRTGELFF. CDR3 DNA (partial): TGTGCCAGTAGTGTTCTTAGGGGAGACACTGGGAGGACCGGGGAG. The full variable domain, with the rest looked up from reference TRBV19 and TRBJ2-2, is DGGITQSPKYLFRKEGQNVTLSCEQNLNHDAMYWYRQDPGQGLRLIYYSQIVNDFQKGDIAEGYSVSREKKESFPLTVTSAQKNPTAFYLCASSVLRGDTGRTGELFFGEGSRLTVL.

This clone was detected a few times. The read ends 3 residues early relative to the CDR3; the germline J gene fills the gap. The chain combines TRBV7-9 with TRBJ1-2; 7 bases agree with TRBD1. This CDR3 comprises 14 residues. CDR1 SEHNR and CDR2 FQNEAQ come from the germline V gene (reference sequence). V shed 4 bases and J 2 bases; nucleotides not matched to a gene: 4. The CDR3 loop reads CASSYRQGNYGYTF. The covered CDR3 bases are TGTGCCAGCAGCTATAGACAGGGCAACTATGGC.

Note on this clone: The sequenced fragment ends 3 residues before the CDR3 boundary, so the rest is inferred from the germline J gene. This chain links TRBV6-1 with TRBJ1-2, with 7 bases identical to TRBD1. This CDR3 contains 13 residues. In germline, CDR1 is MNHNS, CDR2 SASEGT. After removal of 4 bases from V and 4 bases from J, the junction contained 3 bases not matched to a gene. The sequenced CDR3 bases are TGTGCCAGCAGTGGGGACAGCCCCTATGGC. Translating gives CASSGDSPYG. The full CDR3 sequence reads CASSGDSPYGYTF.

A few counts support this clone. The read terminates 3 residues ahead of where the CDR3 ends, so the germline J gene completes it. The rearrangement joins TRBV5-1 to TRBJ1-2; the match to TRBD1 covers 8 bases. Germline V CDR1 and CDR2: SGHRS, YFSETQ. The CDR3 runs 15 residues. The covered CDR3 bases are TGCGCCAGCAGACCGTTACTACAGGGGGTAGAAGGC. Translated: CASRPLLQGVEG. The whole CDR3 protein is CASRPLLQGVEGYTF.

This clone showed up many times. The CDR3 end is not reached by the read, which stops 3 residues before it; the germline J gene fills it in. V usage is TRBV30 and J usage is TRBJ1-5; D remains unclear. Germline V gene sequence: CDR1 GTSNPN, CDR2 SVGIG (reference sequence). The CDR3 covers 13 residues. V was clipped by 5 bases and J by 3 bases, with 11 bases between them. The CDR3 DNA, read in part, is TGTGCCTGGGATACAGCACCCAATCAGCCC. Amino acids: CAWDTAPNQP. The CDR3 reads in full as CAWDTAPNQPQHF. The full variable domain, rest sourced from reference TRBV30 and TRBJ1-5, is SQTIHQWPATLVQPVGSPLSLECTVEGTSNPNLYWYRQAAGRGLQLLFYSVGIGQISSEVPQNLSASRPQDRQFILSSKKLLLSDSGFYLCAWDTAPNQPQHFGDGTRLSIL.

This clone was detected ten times or more. Sequencing ends 3 residues short of the CDR3 end; the germline J gene provides the rest. The chain uses TRBV5-1 and TRBJ1-1; unclear D gene. The CDR3 is 14 residues long. Trimming stripped 2 bases from V and 0 bases from J, with 8 bases between. The germline gives CDR1 SGHRS, CDR2 YFSETQ. Partial CDR3 DNA: TGCGCCAGCAGCTTCGGGTATATGAACACTGAA. Encoded protein: CASSFGYMNTE. In full, the CDR3 is CASSFGYMNTEAFF.

This clone came up many times. CDR3 DNA, as far as it was read: TGTGCCAGCTTTCCCGCCGCCGACTGGACCGGGGAG. As protein: CASFPAADWTGE. The full CDR3 is CASFPAADWTGELFF. The chain joins TRBV5-5 to TRBJ2-2; no firm D call. The CDR3 end lies 3 residues beyond the end of the read and is filled in from the germline J gene. V lost 7 bases and J lost 5, with 18 bases in between. There are 15 residues in the CDR3. Per the germline V gene, CDR1 is SGHKS and CDR2 is YYEKEE (reference sequence).

This clone has a count of ten or more. The CDR3 goes on 3 residues after the read ends, and that part is filled in from the germline J gene. V is TRBV11-2 and J is TRBJ1-2; the D gene is possibly TRBD1 (5 bases). The germline CDR1 and CDR2 sequences are SGHAT and FQNNGV. This CDR3 is 13 amino acids long. CDR3 amino acids: CASSPGLGDGYTF. The covered CDR3 bases are TGTGCCAGCAGCCCGGGACTGGGGGACGGC.

This clone showed up just a few times. Read sequence stops 3 residues before the CDR3 end, and the germline J gene provides the missing end. The gene calls are TRBV2 and TRBJ2-7; the match to TRBD1 covers 9 bases. The CDR3 runs to 15 residues. J gave up 0 bases and V 6 bases, and 6 bases lay outside the gene matches. Germline V gene data show CDR1 as SNHLY and CDR2 as FYNNEI. The sequenced CDR3 bases are TGTGCCAGCAGCACGGGACAGGGAAGCTCCTACGAG. Protein product: CASSTGQGSSYE. The full CDR3 is CASSTGQGSSYEQYF.

This clone appeared a few times. The CDR3 end is not reached by the read, which stops 3 residues before it; the germline J gene fills it in. V usage is TRBV18 and J usage is TRBJ2-7; D is undetermined. The germline V gene encodes CDR1 KGHSH and CDR2 LQKENI. V shed 3 bases and J shed 1 base, with 13 bases lying between them. The CDR3 is 15 amino acids. The CDR3 bases that were read are TGTGCCAGCTCACCTAAAAATTCCGGGTCCTACGAG. This encodes CASSPKNSGSYE. The full CDR3 is CASSPKNSGSYEQYF.